This T cell receptor (beta chain) was sequenced during a study of T-cell memory formation after mild COVID-19. Turning to the study itself: TCR clusters largely stayed donor specific.

V was clipped by 7 bases and J by 2 bases, with 14 bases between them. CDR1 SGHVS and CDR2 FQNEAQ come from the germline V gene. The CDR3 sequence is 14 residues long. Turning to this clonotype: Its antigen remains unidentified.

Study-level findings and limits: Whereas later expanders leaned CD4+, clones contracting day 15 to 85 showed a balanced CD4/CD8 makeup. CD8+ contracting clones occupied EMRA, while CD4+ ones occupied mainly CM and EM. The SARS-CoV-2 specificity of second-wave clones reaching peak at day 37 remained unverified.

MiXCR, applied by TCRdb to the 5' RACE reads, yields one record per CDR3 protein. This table holds around 260,000 distinct CDR3 sequences, under 20% found once. The chain has TRBV7-8 and TRBJ2-5; D might be TRBD2 (6 bases). The sample taken for sequencing was PBMCs or a T cell subset sorted from them (not recorded which). The source is a young man who had mild COVID-19 (a few samples of this study predate the infection). Cell type and time point are not known. CDR3 DNA sequence: TGTGCCAGCACGGGGGAGGCGGGACAAGAGACCCAGTACTTC. It translates to CASTGEAGQETQYF.